This T cell receptor beta chain originates from a study of blood T cell repertoires in COVID-19. Germline loops: CDR1 MNHNY, CDR2 SVGAGI (reference sequence). The CDR3 loop spans 15 amino acids. Deletions cut 8 bases from V and 0 bases from J, with 16 bases between. Some clones are missing from TCRdb's copy, which holds only in-frame ones; the method was immunoSEQ multiplex PCR. Of 250,000 to 300,000 clones in the sample, roughly nine tenths are singletons; the top ten hold 2.2%. The sample taken for sequencing was peripheral blood. This TCR was sampled from a woman in her 50s who had recovered from COVID-19. The gene calls are TRBV6-6 and TRBJ1-1, with D uncertain. Here the CDR3 reads CASPNPRGMNTEAFF. The CDR3 DNA is TGTGCCAGCCCCAACCCCCGAGGAATGAACACTGAAGCTTTCTTT.